This T cell receptor beta chain was documented in a study of T-cell reconstitution after alpha-beta-depleted transplantation in children. This clonotype was picked up a small number of times. Trimming stripped 0 bases from V and 0 bases from J, with 10 bases between. The length of the CDR3 is 15 residues. CDR1 is DFQATT and CDR2 is SNEGSKA in the germline V gene (reference sequence). The TCRbeta library was prepared with unique molecular identifiers. TCRdb fed the PCR reads into MiXCR, producing one record per CDR3 protein. Among 350,000 to 400,000 distinct CDR3 sequences listed, 10% to 15% were seen once.

The sample here was PBMCs, taken from the stem cell graft. The rearrangement joins TRBV20-1 to TRBJ2-3; D call uncertain. The sequence was collected from a human donor who donated a stem cell graft to a child with Fanconi anemia. CDR3 sequence: CSARDMGRSTDTQYF. In DNA, the CDR3 is TGCAGTGCTAGAGATATGGGCAGGAGCACAGATACGCAGTATTTT.